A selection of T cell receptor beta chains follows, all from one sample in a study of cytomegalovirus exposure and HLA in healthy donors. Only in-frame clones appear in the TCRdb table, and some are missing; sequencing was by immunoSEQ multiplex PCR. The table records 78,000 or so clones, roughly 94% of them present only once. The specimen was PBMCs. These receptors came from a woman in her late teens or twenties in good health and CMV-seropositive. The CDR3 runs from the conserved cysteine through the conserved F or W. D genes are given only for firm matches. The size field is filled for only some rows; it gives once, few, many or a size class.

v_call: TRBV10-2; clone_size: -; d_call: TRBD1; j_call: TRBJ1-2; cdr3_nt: TGCGCCAGCAGCCCGGGGACAGGGGTCGGTGGCTACACCTTC; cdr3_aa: CASSPGTGVGGYTF
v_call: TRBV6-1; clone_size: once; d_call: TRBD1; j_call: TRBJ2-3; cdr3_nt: TGTGCCAGCAACCCTCGGACAGGGGGCAAAGATACGCAGTATTTT; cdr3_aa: CASNPRTGGKDTQYF
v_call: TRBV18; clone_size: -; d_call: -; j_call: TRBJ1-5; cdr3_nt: TGTGCCAGCTCACCACGTGCCCGCCAGGCGAATCAGCCCCAGCATTTT; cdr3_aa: CASSPRARQANQPQHF
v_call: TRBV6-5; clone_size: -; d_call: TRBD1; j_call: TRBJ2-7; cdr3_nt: TGTGCCAGCAGTTACCGGACAGGTAACGTCTACGAGCAGTACTTC; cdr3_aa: CASSYRTGNVYEQYF
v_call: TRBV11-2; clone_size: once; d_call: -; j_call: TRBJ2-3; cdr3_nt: TGTGCCAGCACCCGGGGGATTAACACAGATACGCAGTATTTT; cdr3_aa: CASTRGINTDTQYF
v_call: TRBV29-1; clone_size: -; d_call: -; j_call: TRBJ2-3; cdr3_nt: TGCAGCGTTGAAGTCGGGATCGGGACACGGTCCACAGATACGCAGTATTTT; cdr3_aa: CSVEVGIGTRSTDTQYF
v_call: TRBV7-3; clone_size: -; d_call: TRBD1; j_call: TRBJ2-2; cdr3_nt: TGTGCCAGCAGCGCCGGGACAGGTTACACCGGGGAGCTGTTTTTT; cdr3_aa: CASSAGTGYTGELFF
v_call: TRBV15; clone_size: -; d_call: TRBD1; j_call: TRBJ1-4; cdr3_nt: TGTGCCACCAGCAGAGGGGGACAGCCAACTAATGAAAAACTGTTTTTT; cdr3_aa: CATSRGGQPTNEKLFF
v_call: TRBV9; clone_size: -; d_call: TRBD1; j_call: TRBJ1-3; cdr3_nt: TGTGCCAGCAGCGTAAGGACAGGGGGTAGGGACACCATATATTTT; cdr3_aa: CASSVRTGGRDTIYF
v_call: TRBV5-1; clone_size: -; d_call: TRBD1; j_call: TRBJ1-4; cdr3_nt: TGCGCCAGCAGCTTGGTTCGGGGACAGGGAAACGAAAAACTGTTTTTT; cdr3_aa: CASSLVRGQGNEKLFF
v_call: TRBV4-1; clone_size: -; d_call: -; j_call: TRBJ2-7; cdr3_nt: TGCGCCAGCAGCCAAGAGCAGACACGGGATACCTACGAGCAGTACTTC; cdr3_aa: CASSQEQTRDTYEQYF
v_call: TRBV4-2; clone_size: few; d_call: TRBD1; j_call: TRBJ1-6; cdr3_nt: TGTGCCAGCAGCCAGTCCGACAGGGGCAATTCACCCCTCCACTTT; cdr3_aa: CASSQSDRGNSPLHF
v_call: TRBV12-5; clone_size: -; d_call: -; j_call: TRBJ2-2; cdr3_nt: TGTGCTAGTGGTTTGGTATCCGGGGATTACACCGGGGAGCTGTTTTTT; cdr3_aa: CASGLVSGDYTGELFF
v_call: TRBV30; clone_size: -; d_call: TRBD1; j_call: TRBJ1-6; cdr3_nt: TGTGCCTGGAGTATGTCCGGGACAGCAAATTCACCCCTCCACTTT; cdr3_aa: CAWSMSGTANSPLHF
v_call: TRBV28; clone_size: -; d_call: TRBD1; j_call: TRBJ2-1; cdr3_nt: TGTGCCAGCAGTCCTCAGGGGGCATCCTACAATGAGCAGTTCTTC; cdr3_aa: CASSPQGASYNEQFF
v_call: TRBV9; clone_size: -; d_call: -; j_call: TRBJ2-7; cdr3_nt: TGTGCCAGCAGCGTAGGTTCCGGCGCCGGTGGACAGTCCTACGAGCAGTACTTC; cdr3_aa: CASSVGSGAGGQSYEQYF
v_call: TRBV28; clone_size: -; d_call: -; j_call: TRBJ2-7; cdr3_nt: TGTGCCAGCAGTTTAAATGATCGAGGGACCTACGAGCAGTACTTC; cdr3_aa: CASSLNDRGTYEQYF
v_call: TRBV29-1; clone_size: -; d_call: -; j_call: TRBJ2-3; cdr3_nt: TGCAGCCTCGAAGGGGGAGTGGGAGATACGCAGTATTTT; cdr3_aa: CSLEGGVGDTQYF
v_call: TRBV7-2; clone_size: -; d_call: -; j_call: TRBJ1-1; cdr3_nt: TGTGCCAGCAGCTTAGTTGAGGACAGCCTGAACACTGAAGCTTTCTTT; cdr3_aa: CASSLVEDSLNTEAFF
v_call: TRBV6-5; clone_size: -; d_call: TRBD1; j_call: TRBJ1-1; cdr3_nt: TGTGCCAGCAGACCGGGACAGGGGGGAACTGAAGCTTTCTTT; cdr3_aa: CASRPGQGGTEAFF
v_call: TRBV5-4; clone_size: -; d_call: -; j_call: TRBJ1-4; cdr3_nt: TGTGCCAGCAGCTCCAGGGGTTCCGATGAAAAACTGTTTTTT; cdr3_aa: CASSSRGSDEKLFF
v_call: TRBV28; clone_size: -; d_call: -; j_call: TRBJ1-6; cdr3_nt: TGTGCCAGCAGTTTACTAAATTCACCCCTCCACTTT; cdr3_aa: CASSLLNSPLHF
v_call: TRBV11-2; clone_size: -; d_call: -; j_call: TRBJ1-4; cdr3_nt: TGTGCCAGCAGTTTTGGTTTAGTTGAAAAACTGTTTTTT; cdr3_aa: CASSFGLVEKLFF
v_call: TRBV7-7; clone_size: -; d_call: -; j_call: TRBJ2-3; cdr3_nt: TGTGCTAGCAGCCCCAGTTCCACAGATACGCAGTATTTT; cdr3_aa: CASSPSSTDTQYF
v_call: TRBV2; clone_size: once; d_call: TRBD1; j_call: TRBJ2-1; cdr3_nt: TGTGCCAGCAGTAGGGGACAGACCTCCTACAATGAGCAGTTCTTC; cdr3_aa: CASSRGQTSYNEQFF
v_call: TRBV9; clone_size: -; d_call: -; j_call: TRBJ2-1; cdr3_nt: TGTGCCAGCAGCGTTGGAGCTTCTGATGAGCAGTTCTTC; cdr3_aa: CASSVGASDEQFF
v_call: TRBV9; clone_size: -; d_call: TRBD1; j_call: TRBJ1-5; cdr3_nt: TGTGCCAGCAGCGTAGAAAGGGGACAGTTCAATCAGCCCCAGCATTTT; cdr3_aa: CASSVERGQFNQPQHF
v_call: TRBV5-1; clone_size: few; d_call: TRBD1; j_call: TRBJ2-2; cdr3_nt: TGCGCCAGCAGCTATGGGGGACAGGGTGGCACCGGGGAGCTGTTTTTT; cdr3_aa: CASSYGGQGGTGELFF
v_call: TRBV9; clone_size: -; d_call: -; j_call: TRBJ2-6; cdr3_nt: TGTGCCAGCAGCGTAGGTAGGGGTCCTGGGGCCAACGTCCTGACTTTC; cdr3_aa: CASSVGRGPGANVLTF
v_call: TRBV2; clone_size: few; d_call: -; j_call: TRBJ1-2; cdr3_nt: TGTGCCAGCAAGGGGGGGATGGAGGCCTCGCGGGGCTACACCTTC; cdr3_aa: CASKGGMEASRGYTF
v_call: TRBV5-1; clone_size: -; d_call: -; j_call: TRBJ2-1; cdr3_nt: TGCGCCAGCAGCTTGGTGGCGGGGGCTGGGCAAAATGAGCAGTTCTTC; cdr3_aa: CASSLVAGAGQNEQFF
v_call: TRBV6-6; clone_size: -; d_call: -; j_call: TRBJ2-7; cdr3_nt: TGTGCCAGCAGTCAGAGCCAACAGGGTACAACCGGGCAGTACTTC; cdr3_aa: CASSQSQQGTTGQYF
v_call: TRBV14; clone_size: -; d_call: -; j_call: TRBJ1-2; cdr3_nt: TGTGCCAGCAGCCTCCGGACGGGGAGCAGCTATGGCTACACCTTC; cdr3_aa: CASSLRTGSSYGYTF
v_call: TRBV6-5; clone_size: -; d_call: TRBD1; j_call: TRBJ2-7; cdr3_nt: TGTGCCAGCAGTTACTCGAAGACAGGGTACGAGCAGTACTTC; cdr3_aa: CASSYSKTGYEQYF
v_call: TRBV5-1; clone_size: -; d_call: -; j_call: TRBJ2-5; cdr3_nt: TGCGCCAGCAGCTTGGAACTAGCTTTAGAGACCCAGTACTTC; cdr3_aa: CASSLELALETQYF
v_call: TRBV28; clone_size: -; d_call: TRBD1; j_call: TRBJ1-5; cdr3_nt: TGTGCCAGCAGCTATGACAGGGGAATAGGTCAGCCCCAGCATTTT; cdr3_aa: CASSYDRGIGQPQHF
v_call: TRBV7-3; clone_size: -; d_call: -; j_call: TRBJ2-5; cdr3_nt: TGTGCCAGCAGTAACAGGAGCTCCCAAGAGACCCAGTACTTC; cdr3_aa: CASSNRSSQETQYF
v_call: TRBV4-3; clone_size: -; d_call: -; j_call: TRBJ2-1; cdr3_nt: TGCGCCAGCAGCCAAGACTGGCGGGTAGCGGACACCCTGTACAATGAGCAGTTCTTC; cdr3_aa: CASSQDWRVADTLYNEQFF
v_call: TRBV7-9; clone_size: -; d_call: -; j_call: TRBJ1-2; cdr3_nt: TGTGCCAGCAGCGAAACCGGGTCCCGGGGAGGCTACACCTTC; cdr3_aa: CASSETGSRGGYTF
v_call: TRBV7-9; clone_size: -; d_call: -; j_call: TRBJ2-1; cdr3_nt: TGTGCCAGCAGCCCCCTGGTAGATGAGCAGTTCTTC; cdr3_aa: CASSPLVDEQFF
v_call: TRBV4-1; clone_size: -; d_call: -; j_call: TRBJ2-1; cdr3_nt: TGCGCCAGCAGCCAAGATGGTGGGGGGGCTTTAGGTAATGAGCAGTTCTTC; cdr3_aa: CASSQDGGGALGNEQFF
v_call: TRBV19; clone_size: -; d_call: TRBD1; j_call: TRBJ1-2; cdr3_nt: TGTGCCAGTAGCAAGACAGGGGAATATCTGTATGGCTACACCTTC; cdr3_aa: CASSKTGEYLYGYTF
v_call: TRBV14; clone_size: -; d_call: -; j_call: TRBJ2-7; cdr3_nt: TGTGCCAGCAGCCAAGGAATCAGGTCCCCTCAGTACTTC; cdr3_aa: CASSQGIRSPQYF